Each of the 18 T cell receptor beta chains below was sequenced from the same sample in a study of blood T cell repertoires in COVID-19 (dated by TCRdb to 2020 to 2022). To prepare the library, the immunoSEQ multiplex PCR assay was applied. The clones in this table, taken by TCRdb from immuneACCESS, are in-frame only. Not every clone is retained; where verified, under half of the shortfall comes from an unresolved V gene, and the cause of the rest is unknown. This sample holds 60,000 to 75,000 clones; roughly four fifths were observed only once. The top ten hold roughly a tenth of the sample. The sample was peripheral blood. The receptors shown here come from a woman of 80 years or more with acute or convalescent COVID-19.

Details on this clone: The junction and the germline gene differ at one end; a read error may be behind it. The genes are TRBV6-1 and TRBJ2-1, with TRBD1 identical over 8 bases. Germline CDR1 is MNHNS and CDR2 is SASEGT. This CDR3 spans 13 amino acids. The CDR3 DNA is TGTGCCGGCAGTGAAGCCCAGGGGGCTGAGCAGTTCTTC. Amino acids: CAGSEAQGAEQFF.

On this clone: One end of the junction does not line up with germline, which may come from a read error. The V and J genes are TRBV6-5 and TRBJ2-5, with D possibly TRBD1 on 6 matching bases. There are 15 residues in the CDR3. Germline V gene data show CDR1 as MNHEY and CDR2 as SVGAGI. CDR3 amino acids: CASSDSDRYQETQYF. The DNA for the CDR3 is TGTGCCAGCAGTGACTCAGACAGGTACCAAGAGACCCAGTACTTC.

The chain has TRBV6-5 and TRBJ2-5, with a tentative D call TRBD2 (5 bases). Germline values: CDR1 MNHEY, CDR2 SVGAGI. The CDR3 sequence is 12 residues long. Deletions cut 6 bases from V and 6 bases from J, with 11 bases between. For the CDR3, the DNA is TGTGCCAGCAGGCAGCCCGGGAAGACCCAGTACTTC. Protein sequence: CASRQPGKTQYF.

The gene calls are TRBV15 and TRBJ2-1; 9 positions match TRBD1. The CDR3 sequence is 17 residues long. V was pared by 4 bases and J by 9 bases, with 16 bases of the junction left unmatched. Germline CDR1 LNHNV, CDR2 YYDKDF (reference sequence). The CDR3 sequence: CATSNRLGRQGVAEQFF. CDR3 in DNA: TGTGCCACCAGCAATCGCTTGGGGAGACAGGGGGTTGCTGAGCAGTTCTTC.

V gene TRBV11-2 combines with J gene TRBJ2-3, with TRBD2 identical over 9 bases. The ends lost 4 bases at V and 1 base at J; junction bases unmatched: 6. The CDR3 extends over 16 amino acids. The germline CDR1 and CDR2 sequences are SGHAT and FQNNGV. CDR3 amino acids: CASSYRAGGRTDTQYF. The CDR3 DNA sequence: TGTGCCAGCAGCTACCGCGCGGGGGGGCGCACAGATACGCAGTATTTT.

The chain has TRBV5-1 and TRBJ2-7; TRBD1 is a possible D gene (5 bases). This CDR3 has 13 residues. Germline CDR1 reads SGHRS; CDR2 reads YFSETQ. V dropped 1 base and J dropped 4 bases, with 9 bases sitting between them. CDR3 sequence (DNA): TGCGCCAGCAGCTTGACGGACATTTACGAGCAGTACTTC. It encodes CASSLTDIYEQYF.

This chain connects TRBV24-1 to TRBJ1-5; 8 nucleotides agree with TRBD1. This CDR3 has 12 residues. CDR1 KGHDR and CDR2 SFDVKD come from the germline V gene. J lost 15 bases, V lost 4 bases, and 7 bases had no gene match. This CDR3 is CATSDLDRDWHF. In DNA form, the CDR3 reads TGTGCCACCAGTGACCTGGACAGGGATTGGCATTTT.

The V and J genes are TRBV5-1 and TRBJ2-1; D is unclear. CDR1 and CDR2 (germline): SGHRS, YFSETQ. V was shortened by 2 bases and J by 3 bases, with 12 bases between the two germline ends. The CDR3 has 15 residues. The CDR3 spells CASSFQAPNYNEQFF. The CDR3 nucleotides are TGCGCCAGCAGCTTCCAAGCGCCTAACTACAATGAGCAGTTCTTC.

J is TRBJ1-2 and V is TRBV6-5, with unresolved D. The CDR3 contains 13 residues. Trimming removed 7 bases from V and 5 bases from J, with 14 bases in between. Germline V gives CDR1 MNHEY, CDR2 SVGAGI. CDR3 residues: CASTSEASYGYTF. CDR3 nucleotides: TGTGCCAGCACCTCAGAGGCCTCATATGGCTACACCTTC.

The chain carries TRBV5-8 and TRBJ1-4; 8 bases align to TRBD1. Per germline, CDR1 SGHTS and CDR2 YDEGEE. J lost 7 bases, V lost 4 bases, and 9 bases had no gene match. The CDR3 contains 15 residues. The CDR3 spells CASSLGQGGAEKLFF. The DNA of the CDR3 is TGTGCCAGCAGCCTCGGACAGGGTGGGGCTGAAAAACTGTTTTTT.

This clone was observed once. V gene TRBV10-1 combines with J gene TRBJ2-3, with unresolved D. Trimming shortened V by 3 bases and J by 2 bases, and 9 bases separated the two germline ends. This CDR3 spans 14 amino acids. CDR1 WNHNN and CDR2 SYGVQD come from the germline V gene (reference sequence). DNA for the CDR3: TGCGCCAGCAGTGATAGTGTTCTCACAGATACGCAGTATTTT. Translating it yields CASSDSVLTDTQYF.

The chain links TRBV6-5 to TRBJ2-7; 10 nucleotides line up with TRBD1. With 5 bases clipped from V and 4 bases from J, the junction kept 8 bases outside the gene matches. Germline assignment: CDR1 MNHEY and CDR2 SVGAGI. The CDR3 length is 15 residues. CDR3 residues: CASSTTRDRGYEQYF. As DNA, the CDR3 is TGTGCCAGCAGTACAACCCGGGACAGGGGTTACGAGCAGTACTTC.

The chain carries TRBV5-1 and TRBJ2-1; 8 bases are a match to TRBD1. The CDR3 runs 16 residues. J was trimmed by 0 bases and V by 3 bases; bases with no gene match: 5. Germline CDR1 is SGHRS and CDR2 is YFSETQ. The DNA for the CDR3 is TGCGCCAGCAGCTCAGGACAGGGTAGCTCCTACAATGAGCAGTTCTTC. This encodes CASSSGQGSSYNEQFF. Looking up the rest from reference TRBV5-1 and TRBJ2-1 gives the full variable domain: KAGVTQTPRYLIKTRGQQVTLSCSPISGHRSVSWYQQTPGQGLQFLFEYFSETQRNKGNFPGRFSGRQFSNSRSEMNVSTLELGDSALYLCASSSGQGSSYNEQFFGPGTRLTVL.

The chain couples TRBV5-1 to TRBJ2-2; 9 nucleotides match TRBD1. From germline, CDR1 is SGHRS and CDR2 YFSETQ. V shed 4 bases and J 0 bases; nucleotides not matched to a gene: 4. The CDR3 totals 16 residues. CDR3 nucleotides: TGCGCCAGCAGCGGAGGGACAGGGACGAACACCGGGGAGCTGTTTTTT. Protein sequence: CASSGGTGTNTGELFF.

V gene TRBV13 combines with J gene TRBJ2-3; possibly TRBD1 for D (6 bases). The V gene lost 6 bases and the J gene lost 2 bases, with 15 bases spanning the gap. The CDR3 runs 15 residues. Germline assignment: CDR1 PRHDT and CDR2 FYEKMQ (reference sequence). The CDR3: CASSSRGTTTDTQYF. DNA for the CDR3: TGTGCCAGCAGTTCAAGGGGGACAACCACAGATACGCAGTATTTT.

V is TRBV5-1 and J is TRBJ2-7, with D perhaps matching TRBD1 (6 bases). CDR1 and CDR2 from the germline V gene are SGHRS and YFSETQ. The CDR3 extends over 14 amino acids. Deletions cut 4 bases from V and 0 bases from J, with 11 bases between. Written as DNA, the CDR3 is TGCGCCAGCAGCATACAGGGTTTCTCCTACGAGCAGTACTTC. This encodes CASSIQGFSYEQYF.

The gene calls are TRBV6-5 and TRBJ1-2; 11 nucleotides line up with TRBD1. V lost 8 bases and J lost 7; bases outside the gene matches: 3. Germline lookup yields CDR1 MNHEY and CDR2 SVGAGI. The CDR3 has 12 amino acids. The CDR3 nucleotides are TGTGCCAGCGGACAGGGGGCGGGTGGCTACACCTTC. Its translation: CASGQGAGGYTF.

The rearrangement joins TRBV3-1 (or the pseudogene TRBV3-2) to TRBJ2-4, with 9 bases identical to TRBD1. The CDR3 is 12 residues long. From germline, CDR1 is LGHDT and CDR2 YNNKEL (reference sequence). V shed 5 bases, J shed 15 bases, and the junction held 8 bases outside the gene matches. CDR3 region: CASSSRTGEGYF. For the CDR3, the DNA is TGTGCCAGCAGCTCCCGGACAGGGGAGGGGTACTTC.